Here is one TCR beta chain with its context. Combining a sample-barcoded 5' primer with a J-beta primer mix, a second PCR ran for about 6 to 11 cycles. Each CDR3 protein is one row after TCRdb ran MiXCR on the 5' RACE reads. This table holds fewer than 700,000 distinct CDR3 sequences, roughly two fifths found once. Each of the donors had approximately 10 milliliters of peripheral blood drawn into EDTA-treated Vacutainer tubes. Researchers report isolating at least 6.5 million PBMCs per sample. Per individual sample, total RNA of at least 5.5 micrograms was extracted. V lost 5 bases to trimming and J lost 6 bases; unmatched junction nucleotides: 6. This CDR3 is 16 amino acids long. CDR1 is SGHTA, CDR2 FQGNSA, per germline. The sample comes from a study of blood T cells in healthy people across ages. Study context: About one barcoded beta molecule per two T cells came from capture by template switching.

This chain links TRBV7-2 with TRBJ2-5, with 16 bases that match TRBD2. Sequences were obtained from blood. This clonotype was sampled from an elderly man in good health. In DNA, the CDR3 is TGTGCCAGCAGCCCGGGACTAGCGGGGGGGAGGAAGACCCAGTACTTC. This encodes CASSPGLAGGRKTQYF. Full variable domain (outside the CDR3, taken from reference TRBV7-2 and TRBJ2-5): GAGVSQSPSNKVTEKGKDVELRCDPISGHTALYWYRQSLGQGLEFLIYFQGNSAPDKSGLPSDRFSAERTGGSVSTLTIQRTQQEDSAVYLCASSPGLAGGRKTQYFGPGTRLLVL.